The entry below describes one T cell receptor beta chain. Its target is unknown. Method: immunoSEQ multiplex PCR; TCRdb's copy keeps in-frame clones and lacks some. The sample holds around 70,000 clones, 85% to 90% seen once. This specimen comes from a study of OX40 agonist ivuxolimab in advanced cancers. At the level of the study: Of mixed ages from about 23 to 85 and averaging about 60 years, the group was roughly 85% male. Three patients, one with hepatocellular carcinoma and two with cutaneous melanoma, responded partially.

Germline V gives CDR1 MRHNA, CDR2 SNTAGT. V lost 6 bases, J lost 7 bases, and 15 bases lay in between. There are 13 residues in the CDR3. General study points: Fewer expanded clones were found on average in CD4+ than in CD8+ T cells.

This sample comprised CD4+ or CD8+ T cells sorted from blood, obtained in a trial of the OX40 agonist ivuxolimab. This TCR derives from an adult with an advanced solid tumor such as melanoma, head and neck, liver or kidney cancer. The chain combines TRBV6-4 with TRBJ1-1; D perhaps matches TRBD1 (6 bases). The CDR3 reads CASRPPGGNEAFF. The CDR3 DNA sequence: TGTGCCAGCAGGCCCCCGGGGGGCAATGAAGCTTTCTTT.